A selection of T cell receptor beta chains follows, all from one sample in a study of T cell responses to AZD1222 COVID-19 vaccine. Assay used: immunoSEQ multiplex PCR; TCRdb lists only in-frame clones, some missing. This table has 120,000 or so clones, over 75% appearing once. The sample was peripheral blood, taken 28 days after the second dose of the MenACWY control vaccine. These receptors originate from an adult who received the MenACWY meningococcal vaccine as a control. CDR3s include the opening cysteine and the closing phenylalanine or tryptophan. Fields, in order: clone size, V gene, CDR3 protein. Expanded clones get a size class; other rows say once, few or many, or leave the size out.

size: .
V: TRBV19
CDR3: CASRQHRGISYNEQFF

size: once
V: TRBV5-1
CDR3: CASSLAQGLYTDTQYF

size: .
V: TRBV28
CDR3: CASRRTVRQETQYF

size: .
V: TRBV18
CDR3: CASSNGLYNEQFF

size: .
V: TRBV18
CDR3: CASSPRQGGDTEAFF

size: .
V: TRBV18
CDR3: CASSLRLLAGVGETQYF

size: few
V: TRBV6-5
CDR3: CASVAGYTGELFF

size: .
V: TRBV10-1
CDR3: CASSERRAGGQETQYF

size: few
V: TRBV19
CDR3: CASSIGTGEPEKLFF

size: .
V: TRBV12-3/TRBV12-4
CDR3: CASTFWEDQPQHF

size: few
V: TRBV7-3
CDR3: CASSADRGHYNEQFF

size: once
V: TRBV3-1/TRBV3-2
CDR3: CASSQARGMEKLFF

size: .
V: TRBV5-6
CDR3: CASSLAGFLYNEQFF

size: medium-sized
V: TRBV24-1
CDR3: CATSDSRARDEKLFF

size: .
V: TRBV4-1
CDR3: CASSQDSSGLTYEQYF

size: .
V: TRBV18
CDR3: CASSPFQRSQETQYF

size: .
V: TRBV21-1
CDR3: CASSNNRRNGTTEAFF

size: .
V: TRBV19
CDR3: CASSITGRETQYF

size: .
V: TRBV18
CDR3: CASSPTSGSYEQYF

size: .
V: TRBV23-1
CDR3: CASSQSGQGATNTGELFF

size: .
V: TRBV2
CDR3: CASLKASSYNEQFF

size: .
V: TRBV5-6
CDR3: CASMVGGGNEQFF

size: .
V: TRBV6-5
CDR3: CASSYVGGVGTEAFF

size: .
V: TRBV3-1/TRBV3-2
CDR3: CASSQTSGTTDTQYF

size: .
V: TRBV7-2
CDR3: CASRASNRRYEQYF